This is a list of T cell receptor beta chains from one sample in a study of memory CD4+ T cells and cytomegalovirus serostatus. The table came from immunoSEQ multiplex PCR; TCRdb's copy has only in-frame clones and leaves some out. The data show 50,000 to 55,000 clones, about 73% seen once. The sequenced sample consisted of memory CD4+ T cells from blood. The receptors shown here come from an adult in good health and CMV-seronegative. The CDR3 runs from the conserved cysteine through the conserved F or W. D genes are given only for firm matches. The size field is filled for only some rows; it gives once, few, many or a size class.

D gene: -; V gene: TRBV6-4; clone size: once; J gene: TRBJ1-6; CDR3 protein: CASSALAADSPLHF; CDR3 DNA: TGTGCCAGCAGCGCCTTGGCGGCGGATTCACCCCTCCACTTT
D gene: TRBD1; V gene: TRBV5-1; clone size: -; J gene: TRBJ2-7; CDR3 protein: CASAGDSSYEQYF; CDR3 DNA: TGCGCCAGCGCAGGGGACAGCTCCTACGAGCAGTACTTC
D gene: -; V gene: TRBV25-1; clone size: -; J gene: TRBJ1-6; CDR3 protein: CASSDIATPNSPLHF; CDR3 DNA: TGTGCCAGCAGTGACATTGCAACTCCGAATTCACCCCTCCACTTT
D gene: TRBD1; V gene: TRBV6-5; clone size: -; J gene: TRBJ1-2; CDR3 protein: CASSSLRQGRRGYTF; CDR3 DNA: TGTGCCAGCAGTTCCTTAAGACAGGGACGTAGGGGCTACACCTTC
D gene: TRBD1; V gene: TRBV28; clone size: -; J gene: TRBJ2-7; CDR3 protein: CASSGSRDRVSEQYF; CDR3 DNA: TGTGCCAGCAGTGGGAGCCGGGACAGGGTGTCCGAGCAGTACTTC
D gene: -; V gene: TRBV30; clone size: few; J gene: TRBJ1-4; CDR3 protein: CAWSRTGEKLFF; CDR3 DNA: TGTGCCTGGAGCCGTACCGGGGAAAAACTGTTTTTT
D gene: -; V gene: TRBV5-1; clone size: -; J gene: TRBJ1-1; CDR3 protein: CASSPGKNTEAFF; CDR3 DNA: TGCGCCAGCAGCCCGGGAAAGAACACTGAAGCTTTCTTT
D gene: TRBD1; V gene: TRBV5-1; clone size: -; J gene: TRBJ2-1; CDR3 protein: CASSLDRGYNEQFF; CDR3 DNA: TGCGCCAGCAGCTTGGACAGGGGGTACAATGAGCAGTTCTTC
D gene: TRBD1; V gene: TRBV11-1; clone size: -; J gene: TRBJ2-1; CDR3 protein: CASSLEQGVLNEQFF; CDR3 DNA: TGTGCCAGCAGCTTAGAACAGGGGGTTTTGAATGAGCAGTTCTTC
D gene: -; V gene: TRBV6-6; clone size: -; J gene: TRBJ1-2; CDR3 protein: CASSYDGNYGYTF; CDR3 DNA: TGTGCCAGCAGTTATGACGGGAACTATGGCTACACCTTC
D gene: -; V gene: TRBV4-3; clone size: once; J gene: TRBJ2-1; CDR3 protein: CASSYHNEQFF; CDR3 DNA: TGCGCCAGCAGTTACCACAATGAGCAGTTCTTC
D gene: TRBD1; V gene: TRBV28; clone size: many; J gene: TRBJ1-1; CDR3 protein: CASSFYLPGGQMNTEAFF; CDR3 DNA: TGTGCCAGCAGTTTTTATTTGCCAGGGGGCCAAATGAACACTGAAGCTTTCTTT
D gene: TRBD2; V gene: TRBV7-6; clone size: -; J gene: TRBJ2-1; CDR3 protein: CASSFQRGGLANEQFF; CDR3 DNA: TGTGCCAGCAGCTTTCAGCGGGGGGGCTTGGCGAATGAGCAGTTCTTC
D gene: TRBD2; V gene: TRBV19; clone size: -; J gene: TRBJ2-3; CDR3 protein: CASSPGLAGGNTDTQYF; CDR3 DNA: TGTGCCAGTAGTCCGGGACTAGCGGGGGGAAACACAGATACGCAGTATTTT
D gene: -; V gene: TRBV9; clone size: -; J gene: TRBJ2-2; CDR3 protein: CASSADGAYTGELFF; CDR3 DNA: TGTGCCAGCAGCGCTGACGGAGCCTACACCGGGGAGCTGTTTTTT
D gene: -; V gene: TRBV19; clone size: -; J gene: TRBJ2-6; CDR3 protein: CATTSGGLSSGANVLTF; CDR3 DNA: TGTGCCACCACGAGTGGCGGGCTCAGCTCTGGGGCCAACGTCCTGACTTTC
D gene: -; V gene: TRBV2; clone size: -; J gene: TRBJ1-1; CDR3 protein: CASSETQARGTEAFF; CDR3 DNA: TGTGCCAGCAGTGAAACACAGGCGAGGGGCACTGAAGCTTTCTTT